A single sample is the source of the 26 T cell receptor beta chains below, sequenced in a study of T cell responses to AZD1222 COVID-19 vaccine. Sequencing was performed with immunoSEQ multiplex PCR; in TCRdb, only in-frame clones are kept and a portion is missing. The table lists 120,000 or so clones, 75% to 90% of them singletons. The sample consisted of peripheral blood, taken on day 0 of AZD1222 vaccination. The receptors shown here come from an adult in good health.

The CDR3 region has the DNA TGTGCCAGCAGTGAAGCAGGGGTAGGGGGCTACACCTTC. This encodes CASSEAGVGGYTF. The chain uses TRBV2 and TRBJ1-2; D is perhaps TRBD1 (5 bases). This CDR3 contains 13 residues. CDR1 and CDR2 (germline): SNHLY, FYNNEI. V lost 0 bases to trimming and J lost 8 bases, with 10 bases between them.

The gene calls are TRBV4-3 and TRBJ2-7; no clear D. This CDR3 is 13 amino acids long. Trimming took 1 base from V and 7 from J, leaving 11 bases between them. Looked up from germline, CDR1 is LGHNA and CDR2 is YSLEER. CDR3 protein: CASSQVGNREQYF. The CDR3 DNA reads as TGCGCCAGCAGCCAAGTGGGTAATAGAGAGCAGTACTTC.

J is TRBJ1-1 and V is TRBV6-2 or TRBV6-3; D is possibly TRBD1 (6 bases). V shed 5 bases and J shed 0 bases, with 13 bases lying between them. CDR3 length: 15 amino acids. From germline, CDR1 is MNHEY and CDR2 SVGEGT. The CDR3 reads CASSTNRDMNTEAFF. DNA for the CDR3: TGTGCCAGCAGTACTAACAGGGACATGAACACTGAAGCTTTCTTT.

V and J are TRBV7-2 and TRBJ2-5, with D uncertain. This CDR3 has 12 residues. Germline values: CDR1 SGHTA, CDR2 FQGNSA. With 2 bases removed from V and 4 bases from J, the gap between germline ends came to 5 bases. The CDR3 bases are TGTGCCAGCAGCTTACAAGGAGAGACCCAGTACTTC. It yields the protein CASSLQGETQYF. Full variable domain (outside the CDR3, taken from reference TRBV7-2 and TRBJ2-5): GAGVSQSPSNKVTEKGKDVELRCDPISGHTALYWYRQSLGQGLEFLIYFQGNSAPDKSGLPSDRFSAERTGGSVSTLTIQRTQQEDSAVYLCASSLQGETQYFGPGTRLLVL.

The chain combines TRBV6-2 or TRBV6-3 with TRBJ2-7; 7 nucleotides align to TRBD2. Losses at the gene ends were 5 bases for V and 0 bases for J; bases not matched to a gene: 7. The CDR3 sequence is 15 residues long. CDR1 is MNHEY, CDR2 SVGEGT, per germline. The CDR3 loop reads CASSPLGRDSYEQYF. CDR3 bases: TGTGCCAGCAGTCCCCTGGGGAGGGACTCCTACGAGCAGTACTTC.

This clone was detected a few times. This chain links TRBV7-3 with TRBJ2-7; the match to TRBD1 covers 10 bases. The CDR3 is 15 amino acids. Trimming took 5 bases from V and 5 from J; bases not matched to a gene: 9. From germline, CDR1 is SGHTA and CDR2 FQGTGA. The CDR3 reads CASSRTGTGAHEQYF. The CDR3 region has the DNA TGTGCCAGCAGCCGGACCGGGACAGGGGCCCACGAGCAGTACTTC.

This chain joins TRBV5-1 and TRBJ2-7; D ambiguous. The CDR3 runs 12 residues. CDR1 is SGHRS, CDR2 YFSETQ, per germline. V gave up 1 base and J gave up 6 bases, with 8 bases separating them. The CDR3 nucleotides are TGCGCCAGCAGCTTGCCCGGGCTCGAGCAGTACTTC. Residues: CASSLPGLEQYF.

The chain couples TRBV3-1 (or the pseudogene TRBV3-2) to TRBJ2-1; no firm D call. With 0 bases removed from V and 8 bases from J, the gap between germline ends came to 11 bases. The CDR3 is 14 residues long. Per germline, CDR1 LGHDT and CDR2 YNNKEL (reference sequence). DNA for the CDR3: TGTGCCAGCAGCCAAGATGGGCTTATTGATGAGCAGTTCTTC. As protein: CASSQDGLIDEQFF.

This clone was detected a few times. V usage is TRBV5-1 and J usage is TRBJ2-1; TRBD2 matches 11 bases. CDR1 is SGHRS, CDR2 YFSETQ, per germline. J gave up 8 bases and V 5 bases, and 9 bases lay outside the gene matches. The length of the CDR3 is 15 residues. The CDR3 DNA is TGCGCCAGCAGTTACGGGACTAGCGGTTTACATGAGCAGTTCTTC. Translation gives CASSYGTSGLHEQFF.

V is TRBV28 and J is TRBJ2-7, with 10 positions matching TRBD1. Trimming removed 9 bases from V and 4 bases from J; junction bases left unmatched: 3. The CDR3 extends over 12 amino acids. Germline V gene data show CDR1 as MDHEN and CDR2 as SYDVKM. The CDR3 reads CASGDRGYEQYF. The CDR3, as DNA: TGTGCCAGTGGGGACAGGGGTTACGAGCAGTACTTC.

The V call is TRBV4-2, the J call TRBJ2-7; D is unresolved. The CDR3 consists of 15 residues. Trimming pared 0 bases from V and 0 bases from J, leaving 9 bases between. Germline CDR1 and CDR2: LGHNA and YNFKEQ. The CDR3 here is CASSQESTTSYEQYF. The CDR3 DNA follows: TGTGCCAGCAGCCAAGAGTCTACGACCTCCTACGAGCAGTACTTC.

J is TRBJ1-5 and V is TRBV7-9; unclear D gene. The germline gives CDR1 SEHNR, CDR2 FQNEAQ (reference sequence). Trimming cost V 5 bases and J 6 bases, with 11 bases left between them. CDR3 length: 13 residues. CDR3 amino acids: CASSQRIGQPQHF. CDR3 DNA sequence: TGTGCCAGCAGCCAGAGGATTGGTCAGCCCCAGCATTTT.

This rearrangement joins TRBV5-1 to TRBJ1-6; maybe TRBD1 (6 bases). The CDR3 is 14 residues long. Germline loops: CDR1 SGHRS, CDR2 YFSETQ. With 4 bases removed from V and 6 bases from J, the gap between germline ends came to 11 bases. CDR3 residues: CASSLGHPNSPLHF. The CDR3 DNA is TGCGCCAGCAGCCTGGGACACCCTAATTCACCCCTCCACTTT.

This clone was seen once. The rearrangement links TRBV5-1 to TRBJ2-1; D is undetermined. CDR3 length equals 15 residues. Trimming cost V 0 bases and J 6 bases, with 13 bases left between them. Looked up from germline, CDR1 is SGHRS and CDR2 is YFSETQ. In nucleotides, the CDR3 is TGCGCCAGCAGCTTGGTGACTTCCGACTCCAATGAGCAGTTCTTC. Residues: CASSLVTSDSNEQFF.

This clone was seen a few times. The chain joins TRBV29-1 to TRBJ2-7; D perhaps matches TRBD1 (6 bases). Germline values: CDR1 SQVTM, CDR2 ANQGSEA. V was trimmed by 5 bases and J by 5 bases, leaving 13 bases between them. There are 12 residues in the CDR3. The CDR3 region has the DNA TGCAGCGTTAACAGGGTTGGCGACGAGCAGTACTTC. Encoded protein: CSVNRVGDEQYF.

This clone showed up just once. The J gene is TRBJ1-4, the V gene TRBV3-1 (or the pseudogene TRBV3-2), with D perhaps TRBD1 (5 bases). The CDR3 totals 14 residues. The germline V and J ends were trimmed by 4 bases and 10 bases, with 16 bases remaining between them. From germline, CDR1 is LGHDT and CDR2 YNNKEL (reference sequence). The CDR3 DNA sequence: TGTGCCAGCAGCCGCGGGTTGGGGGGTGGAAAACTGTTTTTT. Its translation: CASSRGLGGGKLFF.

V gene TRBV12-3 or TRBV12-4 combines with J gene TRBJ2-7; perhaps TRBD2 as D (7 bases). This CDR3 comprises 11 residues. V was shortened by 7 bases and J by 7 bases, with 11 bases between the two germline ends. CDR3 in DNA: TGTGCCAGCACCGAGGGGGGGGAGCAGTACTTC. It yields the protein CASTEGGEQYF.

This chain uses TRBV6-2 or TRBV6-3 with TRBJ1-1; tentatively, D is TRBD1 (5 bases). Germline V gene sequence: CDR1 MNHEY, CDR2 SVGEGT. V was trimmed by 2 bases and J by 13 bases, leaving 14 bases between them. CDR3 length equals 12 residues. CDR3 region: CASSYGQGSGFF. In DNA form, the CDR3 reads TGTGCCAGCAGTTACGGGCAGGGTAGCGGTTTCTTT.

The V gene is TRBV7-9, the J gene TRBJ1-5, with TRBD1 matching over 12 bases. After removal of 3 bases from V and 0 bases from J, the junction contained 6 bases not matched to a gene. The CDR3 has 18 amino acids. Germline assignment: CDR1 SEHNR and CDR2 FQNEAQ (reference sequence). CDR3 in amino acids: CASSFGTGGRYSNQPQHF. The DNA for the CDR3 is TGTGCCAGCAGCTTTGGGACAGGGGGCCGTTATAGCAATCAGCCCCAGCATTTT.

This clone showed up just once. The chain couples TRBV5-1 to TRBJ1-1, with 7 bases lining up with TRBD1. V trimming: 4 bases; J trimming: 3 bases; junction bases outside the gene matches: 12. Germline assignment: CDR1 SGHRS and CDR2 YFSETQ. The length of the CDR3 is 16 residues. The CDR3 DNA is TGCGCCAGCAGCCGGTGGGCGGACAGGCCTGACACTGAAGCTTTCTTT. Its translation is CASSRWADRPDTEAFF. The variable domain in full, completed from reference TRBV5-1 and TRBJ1-1, reads KAGVTQTPRYLIKTRGQQVTLSCSPISGHRSVSWYQQTPGQGLQFLFEYFSETQRNKGNFPGRFSGRQFSNSRSEMNVSTLELGDSALYLCASSRWADRPDTEAFFGQGTRLTVV.

This chain joins TRBV19 and TRBJ2-7; perhaps TRBD1 as D (6 bases). This CDR3 has 14 residues. Trimming cost V 9 bases and J 1 base, with 16 bases left between them. Germline loops: CDR1 LNHDA, CDR2 SQIVND (reference sequence). The DNA for the CDR3 is TGTGCCAGCCTCCCGGGACACGGTTCCTACGAGCAGTACTTC. Translating gives CASLPGHGSYEQYF.

The V gene is TRBV5-6, the J gene TRBJ1-5; TRBD1 agrees at 12 bases. The J segment lost 5 bases and the V segment lost 2 bases, leaving 5 bases of the junction unmatched. The germline V gene encodes CDR1 SGHDT and CDR2 YYEEEE. The CDR3 has 16 residues. Here the CDR3 reads CASSLIRDRGHQPQHF. As DNA, the CDR3 is TGTGCCAGCAGCTTAATACGGGACAGGGGGCATCAGCCCCAGCATTTT.

The chain joins TRBV7-3 to TRBJ1-1; D is uncertain. Trimming pared 5 bases from V and 2 bases from J, leaving 9 bases between. The CDR3 runs 13 residues. From germline, CDR1 is SGHTA and CDR2 FQGTGA. CDR3 residues: CASSLLPNTEAFF. The CDR3 DNA reads TGTGCCAGCAGCCTGTTACCTAACACTGAAGCTTTCTTT. Full variable domain (rest looked up from reference TRBV7-3 and TRBJ1-1): GAGVSQTPSNKVTEKGKYVELRCDPISGHTALYWYRQSLGQGPEFLIYFQGTGAADDSGLPNDRFFAVRPEGSVSTLKIQRTERGDSAVYLCASSLLPNTEAFFGQGTRLTVV.

This chain joins TRBV6-5 and TRBJ2-1, with 9 bases identical to TRBD1. Germline CDR1 MNHEY, CDR2 SVGAGI. Trimming cost V 2 bases and J 4 bases; bases outside gene matches: 6. This CDR3 comprises 16 residues. CDR3 sequence: CASSYTGTGSYNEQFF. The CDR3 DNA reads as TGTGCCAGCAGTTACACCGGGACAGGGTCATACAATGAGCAGTTCTTC.

This sequence joins TRBV5-4 and TRBJ1-3; D uncertain. V was trimmed by 2 bases and J by 2 bases, leaving 2 bases between them. Per germline, CDR1 SGHNT and CDR2 YYREEE (reference sequence). This CDR3 has 12 amino acids. CDR3 nucleotide sequence: TGTGCCAGCAGCTTCCCTGGAAACACCATATATTTT. It codes for CASSFPGNTIYF.

The V call is TRBV9, the J call TRBJ1-5; no definite D call. This CDR3 comprises 14 residues. Germline V lookup: CDR1 SGDLS, CDR2 YYNGEE. Trimming removed 2 bases from V and 6 bases from J, with 12 bases in between. This CDR3 reads CASSVGSSFQPQHF. Here the CDR3 DNA reads TGTGCCAGCAGCGTGGGAAGTTCTTTTCAGCCCCAGCATTTT.